This T cell receptor beta chain appears in the sequencing data of a study of OX40 agonist ivuxolimab in advanced cancers. General notes on the study: Ivuxolimab, which targeted the costimulatory receptor OX40 (CD134), was an agonistic, fully human IgG2 monoclonal antibody. Partial responses occurred in three dose-escalation patients, of whom one had hepatocellular carcinoma and two had cutaneous melanoma. In the dose-escalation cohort, 82.7% of patients were male, and the mean age was roughly 60 years, with a range of roughly 23 to 85. Patients were allowed to have had prior anti-PD-1, anti-PD-L1 or anti-CTLA-4 therapy, and roughly 40% of the dose-escalation patients had previously received checkpoint inhibitors. Peripheral TCRbeta sequencing aimed to test whether ivuxolimab altered TCR sequence diversity and caused clonal T-cell expansion. The paper reports the monotherapy dose-escalation portion (N of about 47 patients) of the phase I ivuxolimab trial. Intravenous ivuxolimab was administered to patients every 2 weeks at six dose levels: 0.01, 0.1, 0.3, 1.5, 3 and 10 mg/kg. Among the roughly 52 dose-escalation patients, 19 had hepatocellular carcinoma, around 15 melanoma, 9 renal cell carcinoma and 9 head and neck cancer. Results the study describes overall, beyond this receptor: After ivuxolimab, CD8+ T cells had more expanded clones than CD4+ T cells on average. At doses of 0.1 to 3.0 mg/kg, clonal expansion of both CD4+ and CD8+ T cells in blood was seen between baseline and week 6. Low levels of normalized T-cell clonal expansion were also seen in some nonresponding patients. In the 0.1-3.0 mg/kg groups, partial responders had among the lowest normalized peripheral clonal expansion, particularly in CD8+ T cells. The antigen specificity of the clonally expanded peripheral T cells was not determined.

As to this clone: Its binding antigen is unknown. At one end, the junction sequence differs from germline, possibly due to a read error.

Genomic DNA was extracted from sorted cells for sequencing of the TCRbeta CDR3 region. The immunoSEQ Assay was used for sequencing of TCRbeta CDR3 regions. Drawn from immuneACCESS, this table holds only the in-frame rearrangements with V and J called that TCRdb kept. Clones are partly lost; checked studies trace under half to an unresolved V gene and leave the rest unexplained. The table for this sample lists around 30,000 clones; 80% to 95% of them were counted only once. The ten largest clonotypes hold less than 5.5% of the sample. Patients with autoimmune disease history or receiving systemic immunosuppression were excluded from the trial. Peripheral blood for TCR sequencing was collected from all dose cohorts at baseline, on cycle 4 day 1, and on cycle 7 day 1. Samples came from an open-label, multicenter, first-in-human phase I dose-escalation trial of ivuxolimab. The trial enrolled adults with locally advanced or metastatic head and neck squamous cell, hepatocellular, melanoma or renal cell carcinoma. CD4+ and CD8+ T cells were sorted separately from peripheral blood before TCR sequencing.

The CDR3, cysteine through phenylalanine, is 19 amino acids long. Only the CDR3 region is kept as DNA, spanning 57 bases read in frame from base 1. For CDR1 and CDR2, the germline V gene lists MDHEN and SYDVKM. This clonotype originated in an adult with an advanced solid tumor such as melanoma, head and neck, liver or kidney cancer. The specimen was CD4+ or CD8+ T cells sorted from blood, collected in a trial of the OX40 agonist ivuxolimab. This chain is built from TRBV28 and TRBJ2-7; the D assignment is uncertain and may be TRBD1 or TRBD2, with 5 bases supporting each. The sequenced DNA is TGTGCCAGCAGTTGCGTCCTCCCAGGGCCCGGTGGAGGTTTATACGAACAGTACTTC. Translated, it reads CASSCVLPGPGGGLYEQYF. Supplemented by the reference TRBV28 and TRBJ2-7 proteins around the CDR3, the complete variable domain is DVKVTQSSRYLVKRTGEKVFLECVQDMDHENMFWYRQDPGLGLRLIYFSYDVKMKEKGDIPEGYSVSREKKERFSLILESASTNQTSMYLCASSCVLPGPGGGLYEQYFGPGTRLTVT.